The entry below describes one T cell receptor beta chain. This record comes from a study of shared clonotypes between healthy human individuals. V lost 3 bases, J lost 2 bases, and 14 bases lay in between. The CDR3 sequence is 16 residues long. CDR1 and CDR2 (germline): SGHNT, YYREEE (reference sequence). Data came from immunoSEQ multiplex PCR; TCRdb stores just in-frame clones and leaves some out. The sample consists of more than 450,000 clones, roughly 78% of them appearing once. The clonotype comes from a woman in her 40s in good health. Some clones in this sample may be carry-over from other donors' samples. The rearrangement links TRBV5-4 to TRBJ2-2; D possibly corresponds to TRBD1 (6 bases). The specimen sequenced was PBMCs. CDR3 region: CASSSDRTYNTGELFF. DNA for the CDR3: TGTGCCAGCAGCTCAGACAGGACCTATAACACCGGGGAGCTGTTTTTT.